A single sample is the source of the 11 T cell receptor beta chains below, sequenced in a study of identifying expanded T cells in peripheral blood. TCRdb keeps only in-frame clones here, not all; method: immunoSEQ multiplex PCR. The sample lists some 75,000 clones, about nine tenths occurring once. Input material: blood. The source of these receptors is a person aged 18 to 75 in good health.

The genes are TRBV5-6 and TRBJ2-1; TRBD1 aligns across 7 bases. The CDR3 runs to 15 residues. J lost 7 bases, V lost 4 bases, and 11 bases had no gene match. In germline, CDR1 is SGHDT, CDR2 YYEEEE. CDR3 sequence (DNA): TGTGCCAGCAGCCCCAGGGGGTCTGAGTGGAATGAGCAGTTCTTC. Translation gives CASSPRGSEWNEQFF.

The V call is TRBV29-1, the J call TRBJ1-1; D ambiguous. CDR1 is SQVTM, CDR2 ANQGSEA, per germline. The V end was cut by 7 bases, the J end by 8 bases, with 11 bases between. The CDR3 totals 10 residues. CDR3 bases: TGCAGCGCCGGTACATCGGAAGCTTTCTTT. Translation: CSAGTSEAFF. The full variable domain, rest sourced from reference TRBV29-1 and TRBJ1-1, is SAVISQKPSRDICQRGTSLTIQCQVDSQVTMMFWYRQQPGQSLTLIATANQGSEATYESGFVIDKFPISRPNLTFSTLTVSNMSPEDSSIYLCSAGTSEAFFGQGTRLTVV.

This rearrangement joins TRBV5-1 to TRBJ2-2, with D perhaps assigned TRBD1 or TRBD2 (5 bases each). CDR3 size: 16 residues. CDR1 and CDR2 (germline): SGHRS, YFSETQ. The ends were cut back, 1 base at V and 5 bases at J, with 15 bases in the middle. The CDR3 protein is CASSLFSGPSTGELFF. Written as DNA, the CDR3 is TGCGCCAGCAGCTTGTTTTCGGGACCTTCTACCGGGGAGCTGTTTTTT.

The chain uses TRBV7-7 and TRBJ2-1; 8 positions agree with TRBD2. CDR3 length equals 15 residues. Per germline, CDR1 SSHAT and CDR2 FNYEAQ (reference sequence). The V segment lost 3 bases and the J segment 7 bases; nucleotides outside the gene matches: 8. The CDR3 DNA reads TGTGCCAGCAGCTTGGGGGCTAGCGGGCTTAATGAGCAGTTCTTC. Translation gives CASSLGASGLNEQFF.

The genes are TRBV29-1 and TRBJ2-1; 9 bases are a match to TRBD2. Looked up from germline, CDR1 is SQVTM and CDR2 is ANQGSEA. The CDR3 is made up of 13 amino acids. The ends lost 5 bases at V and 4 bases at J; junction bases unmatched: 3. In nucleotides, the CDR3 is TGCAGCGTTTTCAGCGGGGGGTACAATGAGCAGTTCTTC. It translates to CSVFSGGYNEQFF.

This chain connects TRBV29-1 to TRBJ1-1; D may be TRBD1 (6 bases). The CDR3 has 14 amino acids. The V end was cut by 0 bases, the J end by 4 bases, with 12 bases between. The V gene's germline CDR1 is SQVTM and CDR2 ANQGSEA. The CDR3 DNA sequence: TGCAGCGTTGAAGAGGTGAGGGGGGTCACTGAAGCTTTCTTT. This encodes CSVEEVRGVTEAFF. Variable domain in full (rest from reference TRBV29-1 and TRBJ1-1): SAVISQKPSRDICQRGTSLTIQCQVDSQVTMMFWYRQQPGQSLTLIATANQGSEATYESGFVIDKFPISRPNLTFSTLTVSNMSPEDSSIYLCSVEEVRGVTEAFFGQGTRLTVV.

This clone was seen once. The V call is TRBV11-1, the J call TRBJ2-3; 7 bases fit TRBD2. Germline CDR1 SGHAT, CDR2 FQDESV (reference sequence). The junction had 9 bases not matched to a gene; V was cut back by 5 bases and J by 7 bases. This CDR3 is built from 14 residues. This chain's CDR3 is CASSRTTSDHTQYF. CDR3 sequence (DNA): TGTGCCAGCAGCCGAACCACTAGCGATCATACGCAGTATTTT.

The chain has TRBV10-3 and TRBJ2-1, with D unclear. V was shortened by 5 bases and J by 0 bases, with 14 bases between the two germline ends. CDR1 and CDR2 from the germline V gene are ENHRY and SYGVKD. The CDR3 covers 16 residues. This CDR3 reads CAISWAPPGSYNEQFF. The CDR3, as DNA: TGTGCCATCAGTTGGGCCCCCCCGGGCTCCTACAATGAGCAGTTCTTC.

This chain's CDR3 is CASSPLFPSTEAFF. As DNA, the CDR3 is TGTGCCAGCTCACCCCTTTTTCCCAGCACTGAAGCTTTCTTT. The J gene is TRBJ1-1, the V gene TRBV18; D is unresolved. The CDR3 extends over 14 amino acids. Germline CDR1 reads KGHSH; CDR2 reads LQKENI. V was cut by 3 bases and J by 4 bases, with 12 bases left in between.

The CDR3 sequence: CASSVEGYSNQPQHF. CDR3 nucleotide sequence: TGTGCCAGCAGCGTAGAGGGATATAGCAATCAGCCCCAGCATTTT. The gene calls are TRBV9 and TRBJ1-5; D is ambiguous. V was pared by 0 bases and J by 0 bases, with 7 bases between. CDR1 is SGDLS and CDR2 is YYNGEE in the germline V gene. CDR3 length: 15 amino acids.

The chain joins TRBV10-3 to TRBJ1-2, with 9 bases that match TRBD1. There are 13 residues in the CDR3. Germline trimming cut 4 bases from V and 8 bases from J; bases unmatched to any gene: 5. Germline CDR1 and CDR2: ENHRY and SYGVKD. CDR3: CAISAQGARGYTF. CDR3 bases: TGTGCCATCAGTGCACAGGGGGCGCGGGGCTACACCTTC.